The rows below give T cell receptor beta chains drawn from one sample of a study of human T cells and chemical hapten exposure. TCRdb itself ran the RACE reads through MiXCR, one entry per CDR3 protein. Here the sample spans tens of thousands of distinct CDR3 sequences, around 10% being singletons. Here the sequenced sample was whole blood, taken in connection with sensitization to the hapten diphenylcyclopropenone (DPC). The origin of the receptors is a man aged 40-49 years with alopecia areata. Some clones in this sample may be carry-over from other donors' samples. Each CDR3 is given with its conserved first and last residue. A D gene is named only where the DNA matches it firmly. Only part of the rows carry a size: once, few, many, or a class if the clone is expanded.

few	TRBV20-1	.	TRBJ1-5	TGCAGTGCTAGAGCCCCGGGGGGCGGGCAGCCCCAGCATTTT	CSARAPGGGQPQHF
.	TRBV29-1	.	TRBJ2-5	TGCAGCGTTGATCCAGTGCGTAGCTCGGGCAGGGCGAACCAAGAGACCCAGTACTTC	CSVDPVRSSGRANQETQYF
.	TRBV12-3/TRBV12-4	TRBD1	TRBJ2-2	TGTGCCAGCAGTTCGTACAGGGGGCGCCTCCCCGGGGAGCTGTTTTTT	CASSSYRGRLPGELFF
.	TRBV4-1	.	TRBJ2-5	TGCGCCAGCAGCCAAGACAGTATGGCGGGCAGAGAGACCCAGTACTTC	CASSQDSMAGRETQYF
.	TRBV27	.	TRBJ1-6	TGTGCCAGCAGTCCTGGGGCAGCATTTTCACCCCTCCACTTT	CASSPGAAFSPLHF
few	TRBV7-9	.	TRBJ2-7	TGTGCCAGCAGCTTAGATCCGGGATTATACGAGCAGTACTTC	CASSLDPGLYEQYF
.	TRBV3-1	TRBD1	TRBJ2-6	TGTGCCAGCAGCCAAGGGGGACAGGTGGTCTCTGGGGCCAACGTCCTGACTTTC	CASSQGGQVVSGANVLTF
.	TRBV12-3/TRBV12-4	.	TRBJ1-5	TGTGCCAGCAGTTTGGGGACTTCCCCCAATCAGCCCCAGCATTTT	CASSLGTSPNQPQHF
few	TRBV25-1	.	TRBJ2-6	TGTGCCAGCACAGGGGCAGCTGGGGCCAACGTCCTGACTTTC	CASTGAAGANVLTF
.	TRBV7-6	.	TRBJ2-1	TGTGCCAGCAGCAGAGAGGGGGGCGGGCCCTACAATGAGCAGTTCTTC	CASSREGGGPYNEQFF
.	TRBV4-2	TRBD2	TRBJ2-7	TGTGCCAGCAGCCCTTTAGCGGGAGTGAAGACCGAGCAGTACTTC	CASSPLAGVKTEQYF
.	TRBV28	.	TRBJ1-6	TGTGCCAGCAGTTTATTTGGTACAGGGACTTACTATAATTCACCCCTCCACTTT	CASSLFGTGTYYNSPLHF
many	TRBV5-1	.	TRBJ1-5	TGCGCCAGCAGCTTGGATGGGGTTTGGCAGCCCCAGCATTTT	CASSLDGVWQPQHF
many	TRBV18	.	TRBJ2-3	TGTGCCAGCTCACGCCGACTCGGCGGAGAGGGAGATACGCAGTATTTT	CASSRRLGGEGDTQYF
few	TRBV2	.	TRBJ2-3	TGTGCCAGCAGTGATCGGAGGGGCGGTGGGAATACGCAGTATTTT	CASSDRRGGGNTQYF
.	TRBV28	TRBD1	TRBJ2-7	TGTGCCAGTTCCCCGAACAGGGGATCCTACGAGCAGTACTTC	CASSPNRGSYEQYF
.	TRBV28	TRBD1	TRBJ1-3	TGTGCCAGCAGTTTATGGGACAGGGTAGACACCATATATTTT	CASSLWDRVDTIYF
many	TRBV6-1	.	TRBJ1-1	TGTGCCAGCAGTGAGAGCCGGAGGACTGAAGCTTTCTTT	CASSESRRTEAFF
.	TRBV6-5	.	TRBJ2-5	TGTGCCGCAGGGAGGCCGTACCAAGAGACCCAGTACTTC	CAAGRPYQETQYF
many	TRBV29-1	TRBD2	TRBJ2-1	TGCAGCGTTGTGTCTAGCGGAGTAGGCGATGAGCAGTTCTTC	CSVVSSGVGDEQFF
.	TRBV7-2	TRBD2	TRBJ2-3	TGTGCCAGCAGCTTAGCAGGCGGGGGATTTGGCACAGATACGCAGTATTTT	CASSLAGGGFGTDTQYF
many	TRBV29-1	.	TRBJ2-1	TGCAGCGCCTCTAACCGGGACCTCCAGTTCTTC	CSASNRDLQFF
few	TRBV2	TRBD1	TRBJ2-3	TGTGCCAACAAGGGGGCAACAGATACGCAGTATTTT	CANKGATDTQYF
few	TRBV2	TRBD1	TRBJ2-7	TGTGCCAGCAGTGAAAGGACAGGGATCACCTACGAGCAGTACTTC	CASSERTGITYEQYF
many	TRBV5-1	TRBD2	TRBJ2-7	TGCGCCAGCAGCTTGAATCTAGCGGGTCCCTCAGGGGAGCAGTACTTC	CASSLNLAGPSGEQYF
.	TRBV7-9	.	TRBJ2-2	TGTGCCAGCAGCTTAGGGGACCGGGACTGGACGAACACCGGGGAGCTGTTTTTT	CASSLGDRDWTNTGELFF
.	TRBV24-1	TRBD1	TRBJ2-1	TGTGCCACCAGGGGATTGGGACAGGGGCTAGATGAGCAGTTCTTC	CATRGLGQGLDEQFF
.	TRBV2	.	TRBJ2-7	TGTGCCAGCACCCGGGACCCCTACGAGCAGTACTTC	CASTRDPYEQYF
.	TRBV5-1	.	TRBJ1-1	TGCGCCAGCAGCTTGAGCACAGGGTTGAACACTGAAGCTTTCTTT	CASSLSTGLNTEAFF
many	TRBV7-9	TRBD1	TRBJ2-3	TGTGCCAGCAGCCCGACTGAGACAGGGCTGGATACGCAGTATTTT	CASSPTETGLDTQYF
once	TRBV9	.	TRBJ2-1	TGTGCCAGCAGCGTAGGTCGGCTAGGCGACCGCAATGAGCAGTTCTTC	CASSVGRLGDRNEQFF
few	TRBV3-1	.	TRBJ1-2	TGTGCCAGCAGCCAAGACCCCGGGCCCGAAGCGGGTGGCTACACCTTC	CASSQDPGPEAGGYTF
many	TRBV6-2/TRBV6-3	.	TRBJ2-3	TGTGCCAGCAGACAGGGTACTAGCCGCACAGATACGCAGTATTTT	CASRQGTSRTDTQYF
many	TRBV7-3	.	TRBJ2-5	TGTGCCAGCAGCCCCGGGCAGGGAGGAGAGACCCAGTACTTC	CASSPGQGGETQYF